The clone carrying this T cell receptor beta chain was counted at least ten times. The antigen is not known. Germline loops: CDR1 MNHEY, CDR2 SMNVEV (reference sequence). The V gene lost 4 bases and the J gene lost 2 bases, with 8 bases spanning the gap. CDR3 length equals 13 residues. The data were taken from a study of T cells in Graves' hyperthyroidism and ophthalmopathy. Findings of the study overall: Ophthalmopathy was identified by the model a median approximately six months ahead of onset.

Researchers amplified the TCR beta CDR3 regions from RNA transcripts. A first-round RT-PCR of the TCR CDR3 used the HTBI primer set. TCRdb redid the calling of the multiplex PCR reads with MiXCR, one entry per CDR3 protein. This sample has hundreds of thousands of distinct CDR3 sequences, with 15% to 20% found just once. Together with thyroid ultrasound, orbital computed tomography, serum thyroxine and TRAb, clinical symptoms were used for diagnoses. The rearrangement joins TRBV27 to TRBJ1-2, with D hard to call. The clonotype was recovered from a woman aged 18-29 years with Graves' ophthalmopathy. Sequencing was done on a sample of blood. The DNA for the CDR3 is TGTGCCAGCAGTTCCGGACGGAACTATGGCTACACCTTC. Its translation: CASSSGRNYGYTF.